These 15 T cell receptor beta chains originate from one sample sequenced in a study of T-cell memory formation after mild COVID-19 (TCRdb year 2021). The library was produced with 5' RACE. The instrument was an Illumina NovaSeq 6000. In TCRdb, the public reads were trimmed at Q25 with fastp and aligned with MiXCR, with productive beta chains retained. Identical CDR3 proteins give one entry, which carries the most common genes and DNA. The sample table shows under 400,000 distinct CDR3 sequences, and roughly 21% are seen once. The ten top clones hold around 13% of the sample. The sequencing sample was made of PBMCs or a T cell subset sorted from them (not recorded which). These receptors originate from an adult woman who had mild COVID-19 (a few samples of this study predate the infection). The sample titles of this study are shuffled in the database, so cell type and time point are left out; the donor was told from shared clones.

This clonotype occurred a few times. The chain joins TRBV7-9 to TRBJ2-7, with D hard to call. The CDR3 contains 13 residues. Trimming took off 3 bases at V and 7 bases at J, with 13 bases between the two ends. From germline, CDR1 is SEHNR and CDR2 FQNEAQ (reference sequence). In DNA form, the CDR3 reads TGTGCCAGCAGCTTTAAATCAGCTGTGGAGCAGTACTTC. Its translation is CASSFKSAVEQYF.

The chain is built from TRBV19 and TRBJ1-2, with D maybe TRBD1 (5 bases). The CDR3 contains 15 residues. The germline V and J ends were trimmed by 0 bases and 4 bases, with 12 bases remaining between them. Looked up from germline, CDR1 is LNHDA and CDR2 is SQIVND (reference sequence). The CDR3 DNA sequence: TGTGCCAGTAGTATAGACCCCGGAGGGGCCTATGGCTACACCTTC. Translated: CASSIDPGGAYGYTF. Supplemented by reference TRBV19 and TRBJ1-2, the full variable domain reads DGGITQSPKYLFRKEGQNVTLSCEQNLNHDAMYWYRQDPGQGLRLIYYSQIVNDFQKGDIAEGYSVSREKKESFPLTVTSAQKNPTAFYLCASSIDPGGAYGYTFGSGTRLTVV.

This clonotype was counted only a few times. The CDR3, as DNA: TGTGCCAGCAGCGTAAATAGTGGGGAGACCCAGTACTTC. Protein sequence: CASSVNSGETQYF. This chain links TRBV7-2 with TRBJ2-5, with D unresolved. Looked up from germline, CDR1 is SGHTA and CDR2 is FQGNSA. The CDR3 is 13 residues long. V gave up 5 bases and J gave up 5 bases, with 12 bases separating them.

Many counts were recorded for this clonotype. The gene calls are TRBV6-2 or TRBV6-3 and TRBJ2-7, with 12 positions matching TRBD2. This CDR3 comprises 15 residues. The ends lost 6 bases at V and 4 bases at J; junction bases unmatched: 7. Per the germline V gene, CDR1 is MNHEY and CDR2 is SVGEGT. The CDR3 loop is CASSLGLAGTYEQYF. CDR3 bases: TGTGCCAGCAGCCTCGGACTAGCGGGGACTTACGAGCAGTACTTC.

This clonotype has a count of ten or more. The V and J genes are TRBV6-5 and TRBJ1-1; D may be TRBD1 (6 bases). CDR1 MNHEY and CDR2 SVGAGI come from the germline V gene. Deletions cut 6 bases from V and 13 bases from J, with 21 bases between. CDR3 length: 13 amino acids. The CDR3 loop is CASRVTRDMEGFF. As DNA, the CDR3 is TGTGCCAGCAGAGTTACCAGGGACATGGAGGGTTTCTTT.

This clonotype was picked up a small number of times. The chain has TRBV12-3 or TRBV12-4 and TRBJ2-7; 11 nucleotides align to TRBD2. V dropped 3 bases and J dropped 2; count of bases not matched to a gene: 6. This CDR3 has 16 residues. CDR3 DNA sequence: TGTGCCAGCAGTTTTATAGCGGGAGGGGCCCCCTACGAGCAGTACTTC. It codes for CASSFIAGGAPYEQYF.

The chain links TRBV29-1 to TRBJ1-5, with D unresolved. Germline CDR1 SQVTM, CDR2 ANQGSEA. The CDR3 has 13 residues. V was shortened by 4 bases and J by 3 bases, with 10 bases between the two germline ends. The CDR3 sequence is CSVVFQNNQPQHF. DNA for the CDR3: TGCAGCGTTGTTTTTCAGAACAATCAGCCCCAGCATTTT.

This clonotype was counted a few times. The rearrangement links TRBV7-2 to TRBJ2-7, with a weak D call TRBD2 (6 bases). V was trimmed by 5 bases and J by 3 bases, leaving 17 bases between them. The germline V gene has CDR1 SGHTA and CDR2 FQGNSA. The CDR3 runs 15 residues. The CDR3 sequence: CASSPRTNLGYEQYF. CDR3 DNA sequence: TGTGCCAGCAGCCCACGGACTAACTTGGGCTACGAGCAGTACTTC.

The V call is TRBV11-2, the J call TRBJ2-7, with D perhaps matching TRBD1 (5 bases). In germline, CDR1 is SGHAT, CDR2 FQNNGV. This CDR3 comprises 12 residues. V shed 3 bases and J shed 8 bases, with 11 bases lying between them. The CDR3 region is CASSLAPDKQYF. The DNA of the CDR3 is TGTGCCAGCAGCTTGGCTCCGGACAAGCAGTACTTC.

This clonotype showed up just a few times. The chain links TRBV27 to TRBJ2-7; TRBD1 or TRBD2 may be the D gene (5 bases each). The V gene lost 6 bases and the J gene lost 2 bases, with 14 bases spanning the gap. CDR3 length: 14 amino acids. Germline V gene sequence: CDR1 MNHEY, CDR2 SMNVEV (reference sequence). The CDR3 protein is CASSSLGTPYEQYF. For the CDR3, the DNA is TGTGCCAGCAGCAGCCTCGGGACCCCCTACGAGCAGTACTTC.

The chain couples TRBV19 to TRBJ2-2; tentative D call: TRBD1 (7 bases). The CDR3 spans 17 residues. Trimming removed 0 bases at V and 4 bases at J, with 15 bases between. The germline V gene encodes CDR1 LNHDA and CDR2 SQIVND (reference sequence). CDR3 sequence (DNA): TGTGCCAGTAGTATAGATTGGCGGCAGGGGGGCACCGGGGAGCTGTTTTTT. Amino acids: CASSIDWRQGGTGELFF. Based on the CDR3 plus reference TRBV19 and TRBJ2-2, the full variable domain is DGGITQSPKYLFRKEGQNVTLSCEQNLNHDAMYWYRQDPGQGLRLIYYSQIVNDFQKGDIAEGYSVSREKKESFPLTVTSAQKNPTAFYLCASSIDWRQGGTGELFFGEGSRLTVL.

This clonotype was seen more than once but under ten times. The chain recombines TRBV7-9 with TRBJ1-2; D is possibly TRBD1 (6 bases). Looked up from germline, CDR1 is SEHNR and CDR2 is FQNEAQ (reference sequence). CDR3 size: 15 residues. V was shortened by 5 bases and J by 6 bases, with 19 bases between the two germline ends. The CDR3 DNA sequence: TGTGCCAGCAGCCCCCCCACAGGGAAATATAATGGCTACACCTTC. Its protein is CASSPPTGKYNGYTF.

V is TRBV5-6 and J is TRBJ2-3; possible D gene TRBD2, 5 bases. The CDR3 length is 14 residues. V was clipped by 4 bases and J by 8 bases, with 17 bases between them. Per the germline V gene, CDR1 is SGHDT and CDR2 is YYEEEE. The CDR3 coding sequence is TGTGCCAGCAGCCCAGGACCATTAGAGGGTACGCAGTATTTT. Its protein product is CASSPGPLEGTQYF.

The chain recombines TRBV15 with TRBJ2-2, with 11 bases identical to TRBD2. Germline V CDR1 and CDR2: LNHNV, YYDKDF (reference sequence). V gave up 2 bases and J gave up 5 bases; unmatched junction bases: 7. CDR3 length: 17 amino acids. CDR3 residues: CATSRPTSGGGTGELFF. CDR3 bases: TGTGCCACCAGCAGACCTACTAGCGGGGGAGGAACCGGGGAGCTGTTTTTT.

This clonotype was recorded a few times. The rearrangement uses TRBV29-1 and TRBJ2-2; the D gene is possibly TRBD2 (6 bases). CDR3 length: 16 amino acids. Germline values: CDR1 SQVTM, CDR2 ANQGSEA. Between the trimmed V and J ends, which lost 0 bases and 0 bases, there was a span of 11 bases. DNA of the CDR3: TGCAGCGTTGAAGATCGGGGGTACGCGAACACCGGGGAGCTGTTTTTT. Translation: CSVEDRGYANTGELFF.